The rows below give T cell receptor beta chains drawn from one sample of a study of blood T cells in healthy people across ages. TCRdb re-derived calls from the 5' RACE reads in MiXCR, one entry per CDR3 protein. This sample yields 1,500,000 or so distinct CDR3 sequences, of which under 55% are seen a single time; about 4% belongs to the top ten. What was sequenced was blood. The receptors stem from a woman aged 18-35 years in good health. Both conserved end residues are part of each CDR3. D genes are given only for firm matches. Clone size is shown for a subset of rows, as once, few, many or a class of expanded clone.

V gene	clone size	D gene	J gene	CDR3 DNA	CDR3 protein
TRBV7-8	few	-	TRBJ1-1	TGTGCCAGCAGCTTAGAAGGGGGGAGTGAAGCTTTCTTT	CASSLEGGSEAFF
TRBV29-1	-	-	TRBJ1-2	TGCAGCGTTGAAGAGGCAGCTAACTATGGCTACACCTTC	CSVEEAANYGYTF
TRBV2	few	TRBD1	TRBJ1-4	TGTGCCAGCGCCTTCAGGGGGGAAAAACTGTTTTTT	CASAFRGEKLFF
TRBV4-3	-	-	TRBJ1-2	TGCGCCAGCAGCCAAGATTCCAGGACTATCGGCTGCACCTTC	CASSQDSRTIGCTF
TRBV7-2	-	TRBD2	TRBJ2-3	TGTGCCAGCAGCTTCCGCCAACTAGCGGGGGTCACAGATACGCAGTATTTT	CASSFRQLAGVTDTQYF
TRBV6-6	few	TRBD1	TRBJ1-5	TGTGCCAGCAGTTACCTTCGACAGGGACTCAATCAGCCCCAGCATTTT	CASSYLRQGLNQPQHF
TRBV6-5	many	-	TRBJ1-2	TGTGCCAGCACCCAGGGGTATGGCTACACCTTC	CASTQGYGYTF
TRBV7-2	-	-	TRBJ2-4	TGTGCCAGCAGCCCTACCCCTGGAAACATTCAGTACTTC	CASSPTPGNIQYF
TRBV5-1	many	-	TRBJ2-3	TGTGCCAGCAGTTTAACGGGGTCAGATACGCAGTATTTT	CASSLTGSDTQYF
TRBV28	many	-	TRBJ1-1	TGTGCCAGCAGCTCCAGGTTGAACACTGAAGCTTTCTTT	CASSSRLNTEAFF
TRBV20-1	-	-	TRBJ2-3	TGCAGTGCTAGAGATCTCGGTCGGACAGATACGCAGTATTTT	CSARDLGRTDTQYF
TRBV6-6	-	-	TRBJ1-1	TGTGCCAGCGGTTACAGGATGAACACTGGAGCTTTCTTT	CASGYRMNTGAFF
TRBV7-2	few	-	TRBJ2-1	TGTGCCAGCAGCTTAATTCACCCATTAAATGAGCAGTTCTTC	CASSLIHPLNEQFF
TRBV6-6	-	-	TRBJ2-7	TGTGCCAGCAGTTATCAACAGGTGTACTACGAGCAGTACTTC	CASSYQQVYYEQYF
TRBV29-1	once	-	TRBJ1-1	TGCAGCACGAAGAACACTGAAGCTTTCTTT	CSTKNTEAFF
TRBV12-3/TRBV12-4	-	-	TRBJ2-5	TGTGCCAGCAGGGCCGCTAGACAAGAGACCCAGTACTTC	CASRAARQETQYF
TRBV4-2	few	-	TRBJ2-7	TGTGCCAGCAGCCATGGAGCTGGCGAGCAGTACTTC	CASSHGAGEQYF
TRBV5-1	-	-	TRBJ2-7	TGCGCCAGCAGCTCTGGGCAGCACGAGCAGTACTTC	CASSSGQHEQYF
TRBV6-8	-	TRBD2	TRBJ2-3	TGTGCCAGCCCCAGTTCGACTAGCTTGACCACAGATACGCAGTATTTT	CASPSSTSLTTDTQYF
TRBV30	-	TRBD1	TRBJ2-1	TGTGCCTGGAGTCTGGACAGGGAGATCAATGAGCAGTTCTTC	CAWSLDREINEQFF
TRBV6-5	few	-	TRBJ1-2	TGTGCCAGCAGTTACTCAAGCAGGGACGGCTACACCTTC	CASSYSSRDGYTF
TRBV3-1	few	TRBD2	TRBJ2-1	TGTGCCAGCAGCCCTTTCCCCAGCGGGGCCTCCTACAATGAGCAGTTCTTC	CASSPFPSGASYNEQFF
TRBV2	-	-	TRBJ2-6	TGTGCCAGCAGTGAACGGCGGTACTCTGGGGCCAACGTCCTGACTTTC	CASSERRYSGANVLTF
TRBV5-1	few	-	TRBJ2-7	TGCGCCAGCAGCTTGGAGGCCGGTGAATACTACGAGCAGTACTTC	CASSLEAGEYYEQYF
TRBV2	few	TRBD1	TRBJ1-2	TGTGCCAGCAGTGTAAACAGGGGGGATGGCTACACCTTC	CASSVNRGDGYTF
TRBV20-1	-	TRBD2	TRBJ2-3	TGCAGTGCTAGAACGGCGGGAGTAGCAGATACGCAGTATTTT	CSARTAGVADTQYF
TRBV20-1	once	-	TRBJ1-1	TGCAGTGCTAGAATGGGGGGGGCATCCACTGAAGCTTTCTTT	CSARMGGASTEAFF
TRBV5-1	-	-	TRBJ2-5	TGCGCCAGCAGCGTGGACAGCTTCCAAGAGACCCAGTACTTC	CASSVDSFQETQYF
TRBV29-1	-	-	TRBJ1-1	TGCAGCGGTATTGCACCACCCGAGAACACTGAAGCTTTCTTT	CSGIAPPENTEAFF
TRBV7-2	few	-	TRBJ2-1	TGTGCCAGCAGCTTAGCGGCAGGGGACTACAATGAGCAGTTCTTC	CASSLAAGDYNEQFF
TRBV7-2	-	TRBD2	TRBJ2-2	TGTGCCAGCAGCCCCGGACTAGCGGGGAGCACCGGGGGGCTGTTTTTT	CASSPGLAGSTGGLFF
TRBV10-3	few	-	TRBJ1-2	TGTGCCATCAGTGATAGGGAGGTCGACTATGGCTACACCTTC	CAISDREVDYGYTF
TRBV15	-	TRBD1	TRBJ1-2	TGTGCCACCAGCGGAGTCCCGGGACAGGGCTATGGCTACACCTTC	CATSGVPGQGYGYTF
TRBV12-3/TRBV12-4	-	TRBD1	TRBJ1-1	TGTGCCAGCAGTATCACAGGGGGCGCAAGTAAAGCTTTCTTT	CASSITGGASKAFF
TRBV10-3	-	TRBD1	TRBJ1-1	TGTGCCATCCGGGACAGGGATTGGCTCCCTGAAGCTTTCTTT	CAIRDRDWLPEAFF
TRBV9	-	TRBD1	TRBJ1-5	TGTGCCAGCAGCGAGGACAGGGGGCGCTTGAGCAATCAGCCCCAGCATTTT	CASSEDRGRLSNQPQHF
TRBV15	-	-	TRBJ2-7	TGTGCCACCAGCAGAGATTTTGGCGGGGCACGCTACGAGCAGTACTTC	CATSRDFGGARYEQYF
TRBV19	-	-	TRBJ1-2	TGTGCCAGTAGTAGCGGGGGTAATCATGGCTACACCTTC	CASSSGGNHGYTF
TRBV10-3	few	TRBD1	TRBJ1-1	TGTGCCACTTCAGGGGGGGACACTGAAGCTTTCTTT	CATSGGDTEAFF
TRBV6-2/TRBV6-3	-	TRBD1	TRBJ1-2	TGTGCCAGCAGTTACCAGGGACAGGGGGCGCGAGGCTACACCTTC	CASSYQGQGARGYTF
TRBV20-1	-	TRBD1	TRBJ1-4	TGCAGTGCACGAGACAGGGCTGAAAAACTGTTTTTT	CSARDRAEKLFF
TRBV30	-	-	TRBJ1-5	TGTGCCTGGAGTGGGCAAGGGGAGCAGCCCCAGCATTTT	CAWSGQGEQPQHF
TRBV4-3	many	-	TRBJ2-3	TGTGCCAGCAGCCAAGATCTTGGCGATACGCAGTATTTT	CASSQDLGDTQYF
TRBV11-2	-	-	TRBJ2-1	TGTGCCAGCAGCACACGCCCGGAGCAGTTCTTC	CASSTRPEQFF
TRBV27	-	TRBD1	TRBJ2-1	TGTGCCAGCAGATCGTTGACAGGGATCCACAATGAGCAGTTCTTC	CASRSLTGIHNEQFF
TRBV4-2	-	TRBD2	TRBJ2-7	TGTGCCAGCAGCCAAACCTTTGGGGGGAGGGCCTACGAGCAGTACTTC	CASSQTFGGRAYEQYF
TRBV9	-	TRBD2	TRBJ2-1	TGTGCCAGCAGCCCTACGGCCGGGACTAGCGGGAGTTTCTACAATGAGCAGTTCTTC	CASSPTAGTSGSFYNEQFF
TRBV20-1	-	TRBD2	TRBJ2-1	TGCAGTGCTAGATGGCTAGCGGGAGTCAATGAGCAGTTCTTC	CSARWLAGVNEQFF
TRBV7-2	few	TRBD2	TRBJ2-3	TGTGCCAGCAGCCCCCTAGCGGGAGTTCCAGATACGCAGTATTTT	CASSPLAGVPDTQYF
TRBV21-1	-	-	TRBJ2-7	TGTGCCAGCAGCAAAGGAGCGGGGGGCTTAGTCAGTCACGAGCAGTACTTC	CASSKGAGGLVSHEQYF
TRBV29-1	few	-	TRBJ1-3	TGCAGCGTTGAACGGGGAGCCTCTGGAAACACCATATATTTT	CSVERGASGNTIYF
TRBV5-1	few	-	TRBJ2-1	TGCGCCAGCAGCTTGGAAACTGATAACTCCTACAATGAGCAGTTCTTC	CASSLETDNSYNEQFF
TRBV9	-	-	TRBJ2-7	TGTGCCAGCAGCGTAGGGCCCGGGACTGTTTCCTACGAGCAGTACTTC	CASSVGPGTVSYEQYF
TRBV13	few	TRBD1	TRBJ2-7	TGTGCCAGCAGCTTAGAAAACAGGGGGCGAGAGCAGTACTTC	CASSLENRGREQYF